This T cell receptor beta chain is drawn from a study of T cell responses to AZD1222 COVID-19 vaccine. Study-wide results and limits: Just six people given AZD1222 tested seropositive at baseline.

This table comes from immunoSEQ multiplex PCR, and its TCRdb copy is limited to in-frame clones, with some not included. Of 130,000 to 150,000 clones listed, around 91% are singletons. In regard to this clone: Antigen specificity is unknown.

The sequence was obtained from an adult in good health. The sequencing here drew on peripheral blood, taken on day 0 of AZD1222 vaccination.

The DNA for the CDR3 is TGTGCCAGCAGCGAACCTGAGGGCCCTTTGGGGGTCTACACCTTC. Protein: CASSEPEGPLGVYTF. This chain uses TRBV6-2 or TRBV6-3 with TRBJ1-2, with D possibly matching TRBD1 (5 bases). The ends were cut back, 6 bases at V and 10 bases at J, with 24 bases in the middle. This CDR3 is 15 amino acids long. Germline-derived CDR1 and CDR2 are MNHEY and SVGEGT.